The next 22 T cell receptor beta chains were all read from a single sample in a study of cytomegalovirus exposure and HLA in healthy donors. A multiplex PCR was run with 60 Vbeta primers and 13 Jbeta primers. The protocol was immunoSEQ multiplex PCR, while the TCRdb copy is restricted to in-frame clones and leaves out a portion. The sample comprises under 150,000 clones, approximately 72% of which are singletons, and less than 2.5% rests with the top ten. Source material: PBMCs. Receptor source: a middle-aged man in good health and CMV-seronegative.

The chain carries TRBV5-4 and TRBJ1-4; D ambiguous. This CDR3 comprises 13 residues. Germline-derived CDR1 and CDR2 are SGHNT and YYREEE (reference sequence). V gave up 4 bases and J gave up 7 bases, with 11 bases separating them. The CDR3 loop is CASSPTGGEKLFF. In nucleotides, the CDR3 is TGTGCCAGCAGCCCCACGGGAGGTGAAAAACTGTTTTTT. The full variable domain, in which reference TRBV5-4 and TRBJ1-4 provide the parts outside the CDR3, is ETGVTQSPTHLIKTRGQQVTLRCSSQSGHNTVSWYQQALGQGPQFIFQYYREEENGRGNFPPRFSGLQFPNYSSELNVNALELDDSALYLCASSPTGGEKLFFGSGTQLSVL.

The gene calls are TRBV5-1 and TRBJ2-2; tentative D call: TRBD2 (7 bases). This CDR3 spans 13 amino acids. The ends were cut back, 4 bases at V and 11 bases at J, with 15 bases in the middle. From germline, CDR1 is SGHRS and CDR2 YFSETQ. This CDR3 is CASSRGGATELFF. The DNA for the CDR3 is TGCGCCAGCAGCAGGGGGGGGGCGACCGAGCTGTTTTTT.

The rearrangement links TRBV5-4 to TRBJ2-7, with D perhaps TRBD2 (5 bases). The CDR3 is 11 residues long. Germline V CDR1 and CDR2: SGHNT, YYREEE (reference sequence). The V gene lost 0 bases and the J gene lost 7 bases, with 5 bases spanning the gap. The CDR3 loop reads CASSLGREQYF. CDR3 coding DNA: TGTGCCAGCAGCTTGGGGAGGGAGCAGTACTTC.

The chain recombines TRBV14 with TRBJ2-1; 10 bases are a match to TRBD2. The CDR3 sequence is 18 residues long. J lost 0 bases, V lost 1 base, and 6 bases had no gene match. Per germline, CDR1 SGHDN and CDR2 FVKESK. The CDR3 bases are TGTGCCAGCAGCCAAGCTTCCCAGCGGGGGGGCTCCTACAATGAGCAGTTCTTC. Protein product: CASSQASQRGGSYNEQFF. The whole variable domain, remainder taken from reference TRBV14 and TRBJ2-1, is EAGVTQFPSHSVIEKGQTVTLRCDPISGHDNLYWYRRVMGKEIKFLLHFVKESKQDESGMPNNRFLAERTGGTYSTLKVQPAELEDSGVYFCASSQASQRGGSYNEQFFGPGTRLTVL.

The CDR3 is CASSPTTGGWYEQYF. The DNA of the CDR3 is TGTGCCAGCAGCCCAACCACAGGGGGCTGGTACGAGCAGTACTTC. The chain links TRBV2 to TRBJ2-7; TRBD1 matches 9 bases. Per germline, CDR1 SNHLY and CDR2 FYNNEI. The CDR3 is 15 residues long. The J segment lost 4 bases and the V segment lost 6 bases, leaving 10 bases of the junction unmatched.

This clone turned up a few times. The chain has TRBV5-1 and TRBJ1-2; no definite D call. The V end lost 1 base, the J end lost 8 bases, and 9 bases lay between the germline ends. Germline V gives CDR1 SGHRS, CDR2 YFSETQ. This CDR3 spans 12 amino acids. The CDR3 bases are TGCGCCAGCAGCTTGTTTCTTCTGGGCTACACCTTC. Residues: CASSLFLLGYTF.

The chain recombines TRBV7-8 with TRBJ1-1; D is possibly TRBD1 (6 bases). The V and J ends lost 5 bases and 1 base respectively, with 14 bases between them. CDR1 is SGHVS, CDR2 FQNEAQ, per germline. This CDR3 is 15 amino acids long. CDR3 nucleotide sequence: TGTGCCAGCAGCCCGCCGGGACACTCGAACACTGAAGCTTTCTTT. Protein: CASSPPGHSNTEAFF.

The chain employs TRBV7-2 and TRBJ2-1; D not resolved. The V gene lost 5 bases and the J gene lost 5 bases, with 7 bases spanning the gap. Germline lookup yields CDR1 SGHTA and CDR2 FQGNSA. The CDR3 totals 12 residues. This chain's CDR3 is CASSPFHNEQFF. CDR3 coding DNA: TGTGCCAGCAGCCCATTCCACAATGAGCAGTTCTTC. Full variable domain (remainder filled in from reference TRBV7-2 and TRBJ2-1): GAGVSQSPSNKVTEKGKDVELRCDPISGHTALYWYRQSLGQGLEFLIYFQGNSAPDKSGLPSDRFSAERTGGSVSTLTIQRTQQEDSAVYLCASSPFHNEQFFGPGTRLTVL.

The V call is TRBV6-5, the J call TRBJ2-1; D unclear. The CDR3 runs 11 residues. Trimming took off 2 bases at V and 9 bases at J, with 5 bases between the two ends. Per the germline V gene, CDR1 is MNHEY and CDR2 is SVGAGI. Written as DNA, the CDR3 is TGTGCCAGCAGTTACGCAGGTGAGCAGTTCTTC. It is translated as CASSYAGEQFF.

The chain employs TRBV5-6 and TRBJ1-3, with 7 bases matching TRBD1. The CDR3 totals 15 residues. V gave up 2 bases and J gave up 0 bases; unmatched junction bases: 2. Germline CDR1 reads SGHDT; CDR2 reads YYEEEE. As DNA, the CDR3 is TGTGCCAGCAGCTTCGGGACAGCCTCTGGAAACACCATATATTTT. Translation: CASSFGTASGNTIYF. The full variable domain, its missing parts supplied by reference TRBV5-6 and TRBJ1-3, is DAGVTQSPTHLIKTRGQQVTLRCSPKSGHDTVSWYQQALGQGPQFIFQYYEEEERQRGNFPDRFSGHQFPNYSSELNVNALLLGDSALYLCASSFGTASGNTIYFGEGSWLTVV.

This chain links TRBV5-6 with TRBJ1-4; D remains ambiguous. From germline, CDR1 is SGHDT and CDR2 YYEEEE. CDR3 length equals 13 residues. Trimming removed 2 bases at V and 8 bases at J, with 10 bases between. CDR3 residues: CASSFPPSEKLFF. The CDR3, as DNA: TGTGCCAGCAGCTTTCCCCCTTCGGAAAAACTGTTTTTT.

The gene calls are TRBV10-2 and TRBJ2-1, with a possible D match to TRBD1 (5 bases). Germline V CDR1 and CDR2: WSHSY, SAAADI. V was cut by 2 bases and J by 12 bases, with 11 bases left in between. This CDR3 contains 12 residues. Here the CDR3 DNA reads TGCGCCAGCAGTGAGGATTGGGGCCGGCAGTTCTTC. Encoded protein: CASSEDWGRQFF.

The chain is built from TRBV9 and TRBJ2-1; 8 nucleotides line up with TRBD2. Per germline, CDR1 SGDLS and CDR2 YYNGEE. The CDR3 sequence is 15 residues long. With V trimmed by 1 base and J by 5 bases, 5 bases remained unmatched. CDR3 residues: CASSVRAGVHNEQFF. The DNA of the CDR3 is TGTGCCAGCAGCGTACGAGCGGGAGTCCACAATGAGCAGTTCTTC. The full variable domain, in which reference TRBV9 and TRBJ2-1 provide the parts outside the CDR3, is DSGVTQTPKHLITATGQRVTLRCSPRSGDLSVYWYQQSLDQGLQFLIQYYNGEERAKGNILERFSAQQFPDLHSELNLSSLELGDSALYFCASSVRAGVHNEQFFGPGTRLTVL.

The gene calls are TRBV9 and TRBJ1-4; 8 positions match TRBD1. The CDR3 has 16 amino acids. Germline-derived CDR1 and CDR2 are SGDLS and YYNGEE. The J segment lost 5 bases and the V segment lost 3 bases, leaving 9 bases of the junction unmatched. The CDR3 sequence is CASSAGQGWENEKLFF. The DNA for the CDR3 is TGTGCCAGCAGCGCCGGACAGGGTTGGGAAAATGAAAAACTGTTTTTT.

In its sample, this clone was seen a few times. This chain links TRBV30 with TRBJ1-1, with D tentatively TRBD1 (5 bases). V lost 5 bases and J lost 1, with 11 bases in between. The germline CDR1 and CDR2 sequences are GTSNPN and SVGIG (reference sequence). The CDR3 extends over 13 amino acids. CDR3 sequence reads: CAWQTDRNTEAFF. CDR3 coding DNA: TGTGCCTGGCAAACTGACAGGAACACTGAAGCTTTCTTT.

In this sample, this clone turned up a few times. This chain uses TRBV29-1 with TRBJ2-7, with 9 bases fitting TRBD1. The germline V gene encodes CDR1 SQVTM and CDR2 ANQGSEA. The CDR3 totals 14 residues. Trimming removed 6 bases from V and 3 bases from J; junction bases left unmatched: 9. CDR3 region: CSVPGTGRGYEQYF. The DNA of the CDR3 is TGCAGCGTCCCTGGGACAGGGAGAGGCTACGAGCAGTACTTC.

The chain has TRBV9 and TRBJ2-3; D ambiguous. Germline-derived CDR1 and CDR2 are SGDLS and YYNGEE. CDR3 length equals 13 residues. V lost 0 bases and J 4 bases, leaving 6 bases between the germline ends. Written as DNA, the CDR3 is TGTGCCAGCAGCGTAGCAGTACCAGATACGCAGTATTTT. This sequence encodes CASSVAVPDTQYF. The entire variable domain, with the rest obtained from reference TRBV9 and TRBJ2-3, is as follows: DSGVTQTPKHLITATGQRVTLRCSPRSGDLSVYWYQQSLDQGLQFLIQYYNGEERAKGNILERFSAQQFPDLHSELNLSSLELGDSALYFCASSVAVPDTQYFGPGTRLTVL.

There are a few counts of this clone. The chain uses TRBV2 and TRBJ1-2; TRBD1 matches at 9 bases. The CDR3 is 13 residues long. The germline CDR1 and CDR2 sequences are SNHLY and FYNNEI. The V gene end was trimmed by 5 bases and the J gene end by 7 bases; junction bases not matched to a gene: 5. CDR3 residues: CASSLQGARGYTF. The CDR3 region has the DNA TGTGCCAGCAGTTTACAGGGGGCGCGTGGCTACACCTTC.

This clone showed up just a few times. This chain links TRBV7-8 with TRBJ1-3; weak D call: TRBD1 (6 bases). CDR3 size: 14 residues. The V and J ends lost 4 bases and 4 bases respectively, with 11 bases between them. The germline V gene has CDR1 SGHVS and CDR2 FQNEAQ. In DNA, the CDR3 is TGTGCCAGCAGCTCAGGACAGCCAGGAAACACCATATATTTT. Its protein is CASSSGQPGNTIYF.

The chain links TRBV27 to TRBJ2-1; 7 bases map to TRBD2. Germline loops: CDR1 MNHEY, CDR2 SMNVEV (reference sequence). V shed 3 bases and J 0 bases; nucleotides not matched to a gene: 5. The CDR3 has 16 amino acids. CDR3 amino acids: CASSLALAPSYNEQFF. The CDR3 DNA follows: TGTGCCAGCAGTTTGGCACTAGCGCCCTCCTACAATGAGCAGTTCTTC.

On this clone itself: Sequence at one end of the junction differs from germline and may be a read error. The chain couples TRBV30 to TRBJ2-4; 7 bases are shared with TRBD2. Germline values: CDR1 GTSNPN, CDR2 SVGIG (reference sequence). The CDR3 consists of 13 residues. The CDR3 DNA sequence: TGTGCCTGGAGTCCCGGGACTAATATGTTGTGGCACTTC. This encodes CAWSPGTNMLWHF.

The V and J genes are TRBV5-1 and TRBJ2-1; 9 bases agree with TRBD2. V trimming: 1 base; J trimming: 8 bases; junction bases outside the gene matches: 13. CDR1 and CDR2 from the germline V gene are SGHRS and YFSETQ. The CDR3 loop spans 17 amino acids. As DNA, the CDR3 is TGCGCCAGCAGCTTGTTTCCTCTAGCGGGGCCCGGGGATGAGCAGTTCTTC. Translated: CASSLFPLAGPGDEQFF.